The 5 T cell receptor beta chains in this list originate from one sample, sequenced in a study of shared clonotypes between healthy human individuals. The protocol was immunoSEQ multiplex PCR, while the TCRdb copy is restricted to in-frame clones and leaves out a portion. Among 2,500,000 or so clones, under 95% were seen once, and the ten largest hold 0.35% to 0.45%. The sequencing input was naive CD4+ T cells from PBMCs. As to subset: CD45RA+ positively selected. Receptors were obtained from a man younger than 35 in good health. Some clones in this sample may be carry-over from other donors' samples.

The V call is TRBV5-1, the J call TRBJ1-1; tentative D call: TRBD1 (6 bases). The V and J ends lost 2 bases and 4 bases respectively, with 15 bases between them. CDR1 is SGHRS, CDR2 YFSETQ, per germline. CDR3 length: 15 residues. CDR3 region: CASSFTTGTPTEAFF. In nucleotides, the CDR3 is TGCGCCAGCAGCTTTACGACCGGGACACCCACTGAAGCTTTCTTT. Full variable domain (remainder filled in from reference TRBV5-1 and TRBJ1-1): KAGVTQTPRYLIKTRGQQVTLSCSPISGHRSVSWYQQTPGQGLQFLFEYFSETQRNKGNFPGRFSGRQFSNSRSEMNVSTLELGDSALYLCASSFTTGTPTEAFFGQGTRLTVV.

The V gene is TRBV28, the J gene TRBJ1-2; no firm D call. Germline loops: CDR1 MDHEN, CDR2 SYDVKM. CDR3 length: 15 amino acids. Deletions cut 6 bases from V and 7 bases from J, with 21 bases between. This CDR3 is CASSSGPGRKGGYTF. CDR3 DNA sequence: TGTGCCAGCAGCTCCGGGCCCGGGCGCAAGGGTGGCTACACCTTC.

The chain carries TRBV7-3 and TRBJ2-1; D is tentatively TRBD1 or TRBD2 (5 bases each). The CDR3 is made up of 13 amino acids. Germline assignment: CDR1 SGHTA and CDR2 FQGTGA. V lost 5 bases to trimming and J lost 7 bases, with 12 bases between them. CDR3 amino acids: CASSRERTNEQFF. CDR3 coding DNA: TGTGCCAGCAGCCGCGAGCGGACAAATGAGCAGTTCTTC.

V gene TRBV5-4 combines with J gene TRBJ1-2; possible D gene TRBD1, 5 bases. Germline CDR1 reads SGHNT; CDR2 reads YYREEE (reference sequence). The CDR3 runs 15 residues. Trimming took 0 bases from V and 2 from J, leaving 11 bases between them. The DNA for the CDR3 is TGTGCCAGCAGCTTGGGAGGGGCCCAAAACTATGGCTACACCTTC. It specifies CASSLGGAQNYGYTF.

The J gene is TRBJ1-2, the V gene TRBV13; possibly TRBD1 for D (5 bases). This CDR3 contains 16 residues. V lost 5 bases to trimming and J lost 2 bases, with 18 bases between them. Germline loops: CDR1 PRHDT, CDR2 FYEKMQ (reference sequence). As DNA, the CDR3 is TGTGCCAGCAGCCCCAATCCGGGACTGCGGAACTATGGCTACACCTTC. This translates into CASSPNPGLRNYGYTF.